This T cell receptor (beta chain) was recovered during a study of identical twins. A universal primer site was added by template switching, and unique molecular identifiers were carried by the cDNA. TCRdb reprocessed the 5' RACE reads with MiXCR, giving one entry per CDR3 protein. The sample lists about 530,000 distinct CDR3 sequences, approximately 14% occurring once. The CDR3 sequence is 16 residues long. Germline CDR1 reads SNHLY; CDR2 reads FYNNEI. The V end lost 3 bases, the J end lost 0 bases, and 15 bases lay between the germline ends. The same data also went into a second study, on yellow fever vaccine responses in identical twins. This second study notes: Twins' vaccine T cell responses were reported to seem partly convergent and partly personalized.

The sequencing sample was made of CD4+ T cells sorted from blood. This rearrangement joins TRBV2 to TRBJ2-7, with no clear D. This TCR was recovered from a woman aged 18-29 years in good health. CDR3 sequence reads: CASSDQARLSSYEQYF. The CDR3 DNA reads TGTGCCAGCAGTGACCAGGCGCGGCTGAGCTCCTACGAGCAGTACTTC.